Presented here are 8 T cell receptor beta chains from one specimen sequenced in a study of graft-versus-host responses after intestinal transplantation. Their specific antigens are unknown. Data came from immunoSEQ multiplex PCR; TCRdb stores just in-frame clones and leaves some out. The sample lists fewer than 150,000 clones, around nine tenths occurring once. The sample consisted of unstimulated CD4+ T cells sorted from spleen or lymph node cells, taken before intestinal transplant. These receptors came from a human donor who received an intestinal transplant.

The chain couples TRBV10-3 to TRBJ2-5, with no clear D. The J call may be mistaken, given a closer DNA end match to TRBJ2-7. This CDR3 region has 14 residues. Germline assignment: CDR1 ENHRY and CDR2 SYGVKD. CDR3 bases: TGTGCCATCATGGCTCCCGAGAGCTCCTACGAGCAGTACTTC. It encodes CAIMAPESSYEQYF.

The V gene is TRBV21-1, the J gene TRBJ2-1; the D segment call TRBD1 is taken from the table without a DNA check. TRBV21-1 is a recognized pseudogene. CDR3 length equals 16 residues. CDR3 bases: TGTGCCAGCAGTCGGGCGGGGACAGGGGGCTACAATGAGCAGTTCTTC. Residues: CASSRAGTGGYNEQFF.

This CDR3 is CAWSSRDRALSGGYTF. In DNA, the CDR3 is TGTGCCTGGAGTTCCCGGGACAGGGCTTTATCGGGTGGCTACACCTTC. The rearrangement uses TRBV30 and TRBJ1-2; 9 bases line up with TRBD1. Germline values: CDR1 GTSNPN, CDR2 SVGIG (reference sequence). This CDR3 has 16 amino acids. The V segment lost 2 bases and the J segment 7 bases; nucleotides outside the gene matches: 14.

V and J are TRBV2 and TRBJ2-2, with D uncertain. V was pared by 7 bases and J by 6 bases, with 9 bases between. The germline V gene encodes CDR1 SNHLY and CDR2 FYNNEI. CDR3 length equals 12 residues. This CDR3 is CASKFPAGELFF. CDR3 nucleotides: TGTGCCAGCAAATTTCCTGCCGGGGAGCTGTTTTTT. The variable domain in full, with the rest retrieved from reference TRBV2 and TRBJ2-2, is EPEVTQTPSHQVTQMGQEVILRCVPISNHLYFYWYRQILGQKVEFLVSFYNNEISEKSEIFDDQFSVERPDGSNFTLKIRSTKLEDSAMYFCASKFPAGELFFGEGSRLTVL.

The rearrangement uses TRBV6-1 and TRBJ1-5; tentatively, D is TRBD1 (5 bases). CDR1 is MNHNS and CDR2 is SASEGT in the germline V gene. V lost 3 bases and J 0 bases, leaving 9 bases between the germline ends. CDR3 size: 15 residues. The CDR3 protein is CASSEGTGSNQPQHF. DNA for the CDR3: TGTGCCAGCAGTGAGGGGACTGGTAGCAATCAGCCCCAGCATTTT.

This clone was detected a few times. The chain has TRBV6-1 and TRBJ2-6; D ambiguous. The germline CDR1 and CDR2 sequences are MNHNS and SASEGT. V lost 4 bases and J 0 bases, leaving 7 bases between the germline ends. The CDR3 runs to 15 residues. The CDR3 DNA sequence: TGTGCCAGCAGTGTTTTGAGCTCTGGGGCCAACGTCCTGACTTTC. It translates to CASSVLSSGANVLTF.

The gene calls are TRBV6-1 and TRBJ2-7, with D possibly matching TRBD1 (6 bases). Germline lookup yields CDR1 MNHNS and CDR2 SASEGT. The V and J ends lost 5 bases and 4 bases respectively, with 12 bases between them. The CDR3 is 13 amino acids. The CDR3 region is CASSSRGQYEQYF. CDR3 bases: TGTGCCAGCAGTTCTCGCGGACAGTACGAGCAGTACTTC.

CDR3 coding DNA: TGTGCCAGCAGTTACTCTGGGGCCAACGTCCTGACTTTC. It codes for CASSYSGANVLTF. V gene TRBV27 combines with J gene TRBJ2-6; D not certain. The CDR3 runs 13 residues. Germline assignment: CDR1 MNHEY and CDR2 SMNVEV (reference sequence). V shed 4 bases and J shed 0 bases, with 1 base lying between them.